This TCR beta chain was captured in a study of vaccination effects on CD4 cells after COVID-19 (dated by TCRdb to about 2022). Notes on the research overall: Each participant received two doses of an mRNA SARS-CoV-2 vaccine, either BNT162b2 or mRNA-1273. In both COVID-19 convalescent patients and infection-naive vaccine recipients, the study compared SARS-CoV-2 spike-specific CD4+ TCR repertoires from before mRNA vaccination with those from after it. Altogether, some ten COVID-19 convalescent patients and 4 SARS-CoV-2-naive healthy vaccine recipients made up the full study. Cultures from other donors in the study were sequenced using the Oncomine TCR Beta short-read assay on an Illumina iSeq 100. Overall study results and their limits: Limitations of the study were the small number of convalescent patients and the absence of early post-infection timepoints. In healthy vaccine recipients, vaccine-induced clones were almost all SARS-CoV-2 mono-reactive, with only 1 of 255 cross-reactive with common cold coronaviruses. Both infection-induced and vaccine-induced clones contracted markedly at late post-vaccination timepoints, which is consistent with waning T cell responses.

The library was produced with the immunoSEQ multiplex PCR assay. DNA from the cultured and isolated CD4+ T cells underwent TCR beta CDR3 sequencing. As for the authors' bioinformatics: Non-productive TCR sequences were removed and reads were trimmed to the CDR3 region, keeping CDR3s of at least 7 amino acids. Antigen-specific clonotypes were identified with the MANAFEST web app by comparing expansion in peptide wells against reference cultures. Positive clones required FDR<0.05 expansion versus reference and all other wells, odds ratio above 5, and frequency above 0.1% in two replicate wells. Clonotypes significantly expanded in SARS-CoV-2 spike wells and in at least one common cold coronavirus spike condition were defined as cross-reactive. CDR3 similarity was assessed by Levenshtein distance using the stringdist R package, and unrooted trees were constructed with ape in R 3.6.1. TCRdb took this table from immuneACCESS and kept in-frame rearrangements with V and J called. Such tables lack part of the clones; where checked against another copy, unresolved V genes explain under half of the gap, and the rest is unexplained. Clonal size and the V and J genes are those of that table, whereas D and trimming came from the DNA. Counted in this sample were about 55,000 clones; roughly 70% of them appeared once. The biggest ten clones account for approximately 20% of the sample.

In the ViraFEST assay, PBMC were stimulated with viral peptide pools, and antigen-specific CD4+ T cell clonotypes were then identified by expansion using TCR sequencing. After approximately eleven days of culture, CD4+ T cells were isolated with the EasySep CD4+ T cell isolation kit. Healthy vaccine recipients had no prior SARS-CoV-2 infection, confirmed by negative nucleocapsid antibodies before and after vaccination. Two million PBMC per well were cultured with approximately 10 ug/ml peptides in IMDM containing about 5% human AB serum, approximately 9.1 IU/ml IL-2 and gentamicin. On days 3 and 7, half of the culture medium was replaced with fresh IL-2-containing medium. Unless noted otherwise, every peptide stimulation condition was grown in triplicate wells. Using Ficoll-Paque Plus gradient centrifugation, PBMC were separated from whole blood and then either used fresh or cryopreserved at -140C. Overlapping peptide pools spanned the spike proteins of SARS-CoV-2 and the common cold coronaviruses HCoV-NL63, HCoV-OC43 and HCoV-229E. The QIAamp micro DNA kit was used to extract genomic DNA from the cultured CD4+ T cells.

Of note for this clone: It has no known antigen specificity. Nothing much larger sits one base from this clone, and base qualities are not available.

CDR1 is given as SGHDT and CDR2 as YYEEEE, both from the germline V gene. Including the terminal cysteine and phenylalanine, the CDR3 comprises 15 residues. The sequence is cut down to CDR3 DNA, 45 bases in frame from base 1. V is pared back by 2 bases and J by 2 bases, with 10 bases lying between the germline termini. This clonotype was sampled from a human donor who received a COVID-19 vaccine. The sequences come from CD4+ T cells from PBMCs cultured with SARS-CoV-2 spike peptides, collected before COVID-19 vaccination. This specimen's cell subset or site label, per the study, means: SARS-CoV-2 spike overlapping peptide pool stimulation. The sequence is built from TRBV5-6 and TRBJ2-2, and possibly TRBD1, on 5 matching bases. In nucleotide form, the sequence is TGTGCCAGCAGCTTTTCAGGGCTTAACACCGGGGAGCTGTTTTTT. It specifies CASSFSGLNTGELFF. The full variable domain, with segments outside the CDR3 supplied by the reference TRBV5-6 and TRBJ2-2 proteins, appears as DAGVTQSPTHLIKTRGQQVTLRCSPKSGHDTVSWYQQALGQGPQFIFQYYEEEERQRGNFPDRFSGHQFPNYSSELNVNALLLGDSALYLCASSFSGLNTGELFFGEGSRLTVL.